This T cell receptor (beta chain) was identified during a study of cytomegalovirus exposure and HLA in healthy donors (dated by TCRdb to about 2017). Some background on the complete study: In an earlier analysis of 550 to 750 of the donors, 276 Gb of sequence data and 95 million to 130 million unique TCR beta sequences from roughly 200 million T cells were reported. Roughly 310 gigabases of sequencing data and tens of millions of unique TCR sequences were included in an early release covering about 600 HLA-typed donors. Among the roughly 400 genotyped donors, roughly 80% belonged to the genetic ancestry cluster associated with self-reported Caucasian donors. The aim of the study was to test whether cataloging public T cell receptors could identify signatures of past pathogen exposure. The study used immunosequencing to profile the T cell repertoires of more than 650 subjects and linked those repertoires to cytomegalovirus serostatus. A separate validation cohort of roughly 120 different subjects was used in addition to the approximately 700-subject first cohort. High-throughput TCR immunosequencing, statistical association of individual TCRs with disease status, and machine learning were combined to predict cytomegalovirus infection status. A later analysis re-examined previously published TCR beta repertoires from just over 650 donors and added high-resolution HLA genotyping to investigate patterns of TCR occurrence. In the later analysis, no new phenotypic data were used to find candidate immune exposures; instead, reliance was placed on TCR beta sequences and their occurrence across donors. An earlier analysis of approximately 640 of the donors applied high-throughput TCR beta sequencing to assess whether each TCR beta V gene segment acted as functional or pseudogenic. Donor age, sex, ethnicity and CMV serostatus were compiled together with the repertoire data. A later genetic analysis took genome-wide SNP genotypes for about 65% of the 666 donors and used that subset as a discovery cohort. All discovery cohort repertoires had been generated using a single sequencing platform. HLA typing included class I and class II loci at four-digit resolution. The number of donors typed differed by locus, with 629-630 for A, B, C, DRB1 and DQB1, about 500 for DQA1, approximately 580 for DPA1, and 400 to 490 for DPB1. A handful of DR-DQ haplotypes were handled as single units for association and clustering because linkage in the cohort was strong. Among about 410 genotyped donors of the cohort, an average of around 250,000 unique TCR beta nucleotide sequences was sequenced per donor, of which about 19% were non-productive. What the research found in general, with its limitations: The presence/absence analyses assumed that sequencing depth was roughly uniform across donors, and that assumption may not be true. For the cohort, immune exposure information was limited to CMV serostatus. Linkage disequilibrium might explain the correlated functional status among segregating V segments, but an unknown experimental factor could not be excluded. According to a later analysis, most CMV-associated TCR beta chains appeared to be HLA-restricted, and the HLA associations seemed to be driven largely by CMV exposure. The study gave a list of roughly 150 TCR beta chains associated with cytomegalovirus. The authors suggested that the approach could potentially be generalized to other disease states and immunological phenotypes. Broadly in line with IMGT annotations, most TCR beta V segments showed up in productive rearrangements about 87% or about 30% of the time in an earlier analysis of about 500 of the donors. V-gene and J-gene trimming of TCR beta chains was associated with a missense DCLRE1C variant in a later genetic analysis, and the association was replicated in an independent cohort. Because HLA typing was missing for some donors at each locus, association tests included only the typed subset. This cohort had only TCR beta chains sequenced, and the lack of alpha or paired-chain data limited which features could be detected. A further reported finding was that TCR beta sequences accurately predicted the HLA-A and HLA-B alleles for most subjects in the first cohort. A later analysis associated about 17,000 TCR beta sequences with specific HLA alleles at a false discovery rate of 0.05. Seventeen rarely observed V segments, including chromosome 9 orphons, were excluded from the earlier analysis of 550 to 700 of the donors because counts were too low. According to a later analysis, parvovirus B19, influenza, CMV and Epstein-Barr virus appeared linked to several top co-occurrence clusters. In both the original and validation cohorts, the classifier was reported to diagnose cytomegalovirus status with high specificity and sensitivity. Compared with the approximately 710-donor mean, donors in an Asian-associated ancestry cluster had fewer N-insertions in productive TCRs, according to a later genetic analysis. In vitro tests confirmed that a few of the cytomegalovirus-associated TCR beta chains recognize cytomegalovirus antigens. Assigning TCR associations to individual alleles was difficult when HLA alleles, especially DR and DQ, strongly co-occurred. Compared with equally common non-associated chains, HLA-associated TCR beta chains in a later analysis were more clonally expanded and had lower generation probabilities. The 87-base-pair reads could not distinguish some IMGT-functional V segments, including TRBV6-2 and TRBV6-3, so those segments were excluded. A group of highly shared sequence variants was considered likely to be a technical artifact of the sequencing pipeline. While some public TCRs were present in many individuals, most TCR sequences turned up only very rarely across donors. In a later analysis, the rate of TCR association differed among HLA loci, with DRB1 alleles having the most associated TCRs and HLA-C alleles having the fewest.

Turning to this clone: Its binding antigen is unknown. Base quality data are lacking; no much larger clone is found one base away.

The cohort comprised 550 to 700 healthy bone marrow donors. All cohort members were sampled while nominally healthy, although unrecorded immune exposures were likely present. The donor tested CMV seropositive and was one of the 289 seropositive cohort members. Each donor provided a peripheral blood sample, and peripheral blood mononuclear cells were used for TCR beta sequencing. Genomic DNA was extracted from the blood cell samples with the Qiagen DNeasy Blood Extraction Kit. The germline V end is reduced by 4 bases and the J end by 9 bases; junction bases left unmatched: 7. Counted from cysteine to phenylalanine, this CDR3 has 14 amino acids. Only CDR3 DNA is held: 42 bases, read in frame from base 1. CDR1 SGHRS and CDR2 YFSETQ were looked up in the germline V gene. Library preparation was by the immunoSEQ multiplex PCR assay. A mixture of 60 forward primers for TCR Vbeta segments and 13 reverse primers for TCR Jbeta segments was used in the multiplex PCR. The CDR3 region of rearranged TCR beta genes was amplified from genomic DNA with a multiplex PCR assay. On the Illumina HiSeq System, the amplified TCR beta libraries were sequenced as 87-base-pair reads. In the original analysis: A later analysis counted 65 million to 90 million unique TCR beta chains across the 650 to 700 repertoires, and roughly 11 million of these chains were shared by at least two donors. To remove PCR and sequencing errors, raw reads were error-corrected and collapsed into unique sequences using a nearest-neighbor algorithm that merged closely related sequences. Alignment of CDR3 sequences to IMGT reference sequences was used to assign V, D and J gene segments. For a sequence to be retained, a match of at least six nucleotides to both a V gene segment and a J gene segment was required. A rearrangement was called productive if the CDR3 had no stop codons and remained in frame with V and J, and every other rearrangement was called non-productive. Following IMGT convention, CDR3 was defined as the stretch from the second conserved V-encoded cysteine up to the conserved J-encoded phenylalanine. The earlier analysis of about 610 of the donors excluded sequences that lacked an unambiguous match to a single V gene segment. An earlier analysis of just under 600 of the donors called V segments functional above 56.7% productive rearrangements and segregating when the between-donor standard deviation exceeded 5%. A statistical classification framework was developed to diagnose cytomegalovirus status using the catalog of TCR beta chain sequences. A later analysis assigned V and J genes by comparing TCR nucleotide sequences with IMGT/GENE-DB human TR gene sequences. In a later analysis, CDR3 sequences and most-parsimonious VDJ recombination scenarios were assigned using the TCRdist pipeline. In a later analysis, each TCR beta chain was defined by its CDR3 amino acid sequence together with its V-gene family, and reads lacking a unique V-gene family were excluded. In a later analysis, 500 to 700 highly shared, low-generation-probability nucleotide sequences were removed to address suspected cross-contamination and a sequencing artifact. A later analysis calculated a clonal expansion index for each public chain from normalized within-repertoire ranks of inferred template counts. In a later analysis, generation probabilities were computed with a VDJ recombination model fitted to out-of-frame rearrangements, and the resulting probabilities were checked against IGoR. A later analysis scored TCR-TCR, TCR-HLA and TCR-CMV co-occurrence with hypergeometric tests, applying a repertoire-size bias correction to TCR pairs. False discovery rates were estimated in a later analysis by permuting HLA or CMV assignments 20 times. A later analysis grouped co-occurring TCRs with DBSCAN, adding TCRdist sequence similarity when clustering within HLA-allele-positive subsets. Repertoires with fewer than 30,000 or more than 120,000 public chains were left out of co-occurrence clustering, as were a few repertoires with anomalous nucleotide sharing. In its TCRdb copy, this immuneACCESS table keeps in-frame sequences only and misses some clones. Where compared with another copy, unresolved V genes explain less than half of these, and the others have no known cause. The D gene and trimming were derived from the DNA, and the V and J assignments and clone size from that table. This sample is represented by under 200,000 clones; approximately 80% of them were singletons. Around 2.8% of the sample rests with the top ten.

Material for sequencing was PBMCs. The sequence was obtained from a woman aged 35 to 49 in good health and CMV-seropositive. The chain links TRBV5-1 with TRBJ2-2; TRBD2 aligns with 9 central bases. The encoded CDR3 is CASSRAGGTRELFF. The DNA sequence follows: TGCGCCAGCAGCCGCGCGGGAGGGACCAGGGAGCTGTTTTTT.